This T cell receptor beta chain was observed in a study of cytomegalovirus exposure and HLA in healthy donors (TCRdb year 2017). Background on the whole study: In an earlier analysis of roughly 500 of the donors, about 270 Gb of sequence data and 95 million to 130 million unique TCR beta sequences from about 190 million T cells were reported. About 330 gigabases of sequencing data and roughly 81 million unique TCR sequences made up an early release that covered over 550 HLA-typed donors. Of the approximately 400 genotyped donors, more than 75% were placed in the genetic ancestry cluster associated with self-reported Caucasian donors. The study was designed to test whether signatures of past pathogen exposure could be identified by cataloging public T cell receptors. The study profiled the T cell repertoires of hundreds of subjects by immunosequencing and related them to cytomegalovirus serostatus. A separate validation cohort of approximately 120 different subjects was used in addition to the roughly 620-subject first cohort. The study combined high-throughput TCR immunosequencing, statistical association of individual TCRs with disease status, and machine learning to predict cytomegalovirus infection status. A later analysis re-analyzed previously published TCR beta repertoires from 660 or so donors and added high-resolution HLA genotyping to study TCR occurrence patterns. In the later analysis, no new phenotypic data were used to find candidate immune exposures; instead, reliance was placed on TCR beta sequences and their occurrence across donors. An earlier analysis of some 500 of the donors applied high-throughput TCR beta sequencing to assess whether each TCR beta V gene segment acted as functional or pseudogenic. Donor age, sex, ethnicity and CMV serostatus were compiled alongside the repertoire data. Genome-wide SNP genotypes for about three fifths of the roughly 670 donors were used in a later genetic analysis, which treated that subset as a discovery cohort. All discovery cohort repertoires had been generated using a single sequencing platform. Class I and class II HLA loci were covered by the typing at four-digit resolution. Typing coverage differed by locus: A, B, C, DRB1 and DQB1 were typed in about 629-630 donors, DQA1 in about 510, DPA1 in over 600, and DPB1 in 472. A few DR-DQ haplotypes were treated as single units for association and clustering because of strong linkage in the cohort. Among under 450 genotyped donors of the cohort, an average of approximately 250,000 unique TCR beta nucleotide sequences were sequenced per donor, 15% to 20% of them non-productive. Paper-wide results and their limitations: In an earlier analysis of 587 of the donors, most TCR beta V segments appeared in productive rearrangements about 87% or about 30% of the time, broadly matching IMGT annotations. In vitro tests confirmed that a few of the cytomegalovirus-associated TCR beta chains recognize cytomegalovirus antigens. The sequencing pipeline was judged likely to have produced a cluster of highly shared sequence variants as a technical artifact. In a later analysis, the rate of TCR association differed among HLA loci, with DRB1 alleles having the most associated TCRs and HLA-C alleles having the fewest. Across donors, most TCR sequences were observed very rarely, whereas some public TCRs were present in many individuals. The study gave a list of under 200 TCR beta chains associated with cytomegalovirus. In a later analysis, HLA-associated TCR beta chains showed more clonal expansion and lower generation probabilities than non-associated chains that were equally common. Roughly uniform sequencing depth across donors was assumed in presence/absence analyses, although this assumption may not hold. A later genetic analysis associated a missense DCLRE1C variant with V-gene and J-gene trimming of TCR beta chains, and an independent cohort replicated the association. Assigning TCR associations to individual alleles was difficult when HLA alleles, especially DR and DQ, strongly co-occurred. A later analysis found that most CMV-associated TCR beta chains appeared HLA-restricted, with HLA associations seemingly driven largely by CMV exposure. Some IMGT-functional V segments, including TRBV6-2 and TRBV6-3, could not be told apart with the 87-base-pair reads, so those segments were excluded. The authors suggested that the approach could potentially be generalized to other disease states and immunological phenotypes. The only immune exposure information available for the cohort was CMV serostatus. Because counts were too low, 15 to 20 rarely observed V segments, including chromosome 9 orphons, were excluded from the earlier analysis of about 500 of the donors. A later analysis reported that several top co-occurrence clusters appeared linked to parvovirus B19, influenza, CMV and Epstein-Barr virus. In a later genetic analysis, fewer N-insertions in productive TCRs were reported among donors in an Asian-associated ancestry cluster than the approximately 710-donor mean. Specific HLA alleles were associated with about 17,000 TCR beta sequences at a false discovery rate of 0.05 in a later analysis. A further reported finding was that TCR beta sequences accurately predicted the HLA-A and HLA-B alleles for most subjects in the first cohort. Correlated functional status among segregating V segments might be attributable to linkage disequilibrium, but an unknown experimental factor could not be ruled out. Cytomegalovirus status was reported to be diagnosed by the classifier with high specificity and sensitivity in both the original and validation cohorts. Because HLA typing was unavailable for some donors at each locus, only the typed subset was used in association tests. In this cohort, only TCR beta chains were sequenced, and detectable features were limited by the absence of alpha or paired-chain data.

The cohort consisted of 600 or so healthy bone marrow donors. At the time of sampling, all cohort members were nominally healthy, though unrecorded immune exposures were likely present. The donor was CMV seronegative and was included in the group of over 300 seronegative cohort members. A peripheral blood sample was provided by each donor, and peripheral blood mononuclear cells were used for TCR beta sequencing. The Qiagen DNeasy Blood Extraction Kit was used to extract genomic DNA from the blood cell samples. The CDR3 runs 15 amino acids, cysteine and phenylalanine included. The retained sequence is limited to the CDR3, 45 bases, with the frame set at the first base. CDR1 and CDR2, per the germline V gene (reference sequence), are GTSNPN and SVGIG. The V and J ends are trimmed by 5 bases and 7 bases, leaving 18 bases between them. The library was produced with the immunoSEQ multiplex PCR assay. For the multiplex PCR, a mixture combining 60 forward primers for TCR Vbeta segments and 13 reverse primers for TCR Jbeta segments was used. The CDR3 region of rearranged TCR beta genes was amplified from genomic DNA by a multiplex PCR assay. The Illumina HiSeq System was used to sequence the amplified TCR beta libraries as 87-base-pair reads. The study's processing was this. A later analysis counted approximately 84 million unique TCR beta chains across the 550 to 750 repertoires, and some 11 million of these chains were shared by at least two donors. Raw reads were error-corrected and collapsed into unique sequences with a nearest-neighbor algorithm that merged closely related sequences to remove PCR and sequencing errors. CDR3 sequences were aligned to IMGT reference sequences to assign V, D and J gene segments. Each retained sequence needed at least a six-nucleotide match to both a V gene segment and a J gene segment. Rearrangements were called productive when the CDR3 lacked stop codons and stayed in frame with V and J; all others were non-productive. CDR3 was defined by IMGT convention, running from the second conserved V-encoded cysteine to the conserved J-encoded phenylalanine. Sequences without an unambiguous match to a single V gene segment were excluded from the earlier analysis of a few hundred of the donors. An earlier analysis of a few hundred of the donors classified V segments as functional when productive rearrangements were above 56.7% and as segregating when the standard deviation between donors was above 5%. To diagnose cytomegalovirus status from the catalog of TCR beta chain sequences, a statistical classification framework was built. In a later analysis, V and J genes were assigned by comparing TCR nucleotide sequences against IMGT/GENE-DB human TR gene sequences. Using the TCRdist pipeline, a later analysis assigned CDR3 sequences along with most-parsimonious VDJ recombination scenarios. In a later analysis, each TCR beta chain was defined by its CDR3 amino acid sequence together with its V-gene family, and reads lacking a unique V-gene family were excluded. As a way to deal with suspected cross-contamination and a sequencing artifact, a later analysis dropped 500 to 700 nucleotide sequences that were highly shared and had low generation probability. In a later analysis, a clonal expansion index for each public chain was calculated from normalized within-repertoire ranks of inferred template counts. A later analysis computed generation probabilities with a VDJ recombination model fitted to out-of-frame rearrangements, and checked the results against IGoR. A later analysis scored TCR-TCR, TCR-HLA and TCR-CMV co-occurrence with hypergeometric tests, applying a repertoire-size bias correction to TCR pairs. False discovery rates were estimated in a later analysis by permuting HLA or CMV assignments 20 times. A later analysis grouped co-occurring TCRs with DBSCAN, adding TCRdist sequence similarity when clustering within HLA-allele-positive subsets. Repertoires with fewer than 30,000 or more than 120,000 public chains were left out of co-occurrence clustering, as were four to six repertoires with anomalous nucleotide sharing. TCRdb provides this immuneACCESS table in a form limited to in-frame rearrangements. Some clones are lacking; in checked studies, under half of them reflect an unresolved V gene, and why the rest are absent is not known. That table furnishes V, J and clone size, whereas the DNA furnished D and trimming. Here the sample has nearly 110,000 clones; around three quarters occur a single time. The top ten clones comprise 7.8% of the sample.

Points on this clone: Its antigen is unknown. Within one base of it there is no much larger clone, and no base qualities were kept.

This receptor was obtained from a man younger than 45 in good health and CMV-seronegative. This chain is built from TRBV30 and TRBJ1-6, and the D gene may be TRBD1, 5 bases matching. What was sequenced was PBMCs. For the CDR3, the sequence is CAWGPMNGGNSPLHF. The nucleotide sequence reads as follows: TGTGCCTGGGGTCCAATGAACGGGGGGAATTCACCCCTCCACTTT.